This entry concerns a single TCR beta chain. Here immunoSEQ multiplex PCR was the method, and the copy in TCRdb shows in-frame clones only, minus some. The sample holds under 70,000 clones, roughly 95% seen once. This entry belongs to a study of control samples from healthy donors and cancer patients. Germline V gene lookup returns CDR1 GTSNPN and CDR2 SVGIG (reference sequence). This CDR3 spans 16 amino acids. The ends were cut back, 2 bases at V and 1 base at J, with 17 bases in the middle. The TCR comes from a woman aged 18 to 35 in good health. Specimen: blood. The chain has TRBV30 and TRBJ1-2, with D perhaps matching TRBD1 (6 bases). The CDR3 sequence: CAWSTATGLLNYGYTF. DNA for the CDR3: TGTGCCTGGAGTACCGCCACAGGGCTTCTTAACTATGGCTACACCTTC.